Presented here are 12 T cell receptor beta chains from one specimen sequenced in a study of response to subunit inactivated influenza vaccine. TCRdb independently ran MiXCR on the RT-PCR reads; one entry per CDR3 protein. This sample has 560,000 or so distinct CDR3 sequences; 6% to 9% occur once, and the top ten carry roughly 13%. The specimen was PBMCs from blood, collected less than 30 months after vaccination. The receptors come from a man aged 50-75 years who received an inactivated influenza vaccine.

This clonotype was seen at least ten times. The chain carries TRBV5-1 and TRBJ1-5, with TRBD1 as a possible D gene (5 bases). V was clipped by 4 bases and J by 6 bases, with 11 bases between them. Germline lookup yields CDR1 SGHRS and CDR2 YFSETQ. The CDR3 covers 13 residues. This CDR3 reads CASSEGFGQPQHF. The CDR3 DNA sequence: TGCGCCAGCAGCGAGGGGTTCGGTCAGCCCCAGCATTTT.

In this sample, this clonotype turned up a few times. The chain combines TRBV6-1 with TRBJ2-3, with D possibly being TRBD1 or TRBD2 (6 bases each). Trimming left V 5 bases short and J 1 base short, with 13 bases between. The CDR3 is 15 amino acids. From germline, CDR1 is MNHNS and CDR2 SASEGT. For the CDR3, the DNA is TGTGCCAGCAGTCAAGGGGGGTACGGCACAGATACGCAGTATTTT. Its protein is CASSQGGYGTDTQYF.

This clonotype was found many times. The chain uses TRBV20-1 and TRBJ2-2; 9 bases are shared with TRBD2. With V trimmed by 0 bases and J by 7 bases, 12 bases remained unmatched. The CDR3 extends over 17 amino acids. CDR1 and CDR2 (germline): DFQATT, SNEGSKA (reference sequence). The CDR3 coding sequence is TGCAGTGCTAGAGATTTATCTAGCGGGACGTCCGTCGGGGAGCTGTTTTTT. Protein sequence: CSARDLSSGTSVGELFF.

This clonotype has just a few counts. The DNA is left out, because the CDR3 cannot be placed on it with certainty; the CDR3 is given as TCRdb lists it. V and J are TRBV13 and TRBJ2-5; the D call TRBD1 from the table was never checked on the DNA. Counting both end residues, the CDR3 totals 15 amino acids. CDR1 and CDR2 (germline): PRHDT, FYEKMQ (reference sequence). The CDR3 is CASSFRFGAQETQYF.

This clonotype was observed a handful of times. The chain carries TRBV20-1 and TRBJ2-3; D may be TRBD1 (6 bases). CDR1 and CDR2 from the germline V gene are DFQATT and SNEGSKA (reference sequence). The CDR3 consists of 17 residues. Trimming pared 3 bases from V and 0 bases from J, leaving 19 bases between. The CDR3 sequence is CSASRVQTGYSTDTQYF. Written as DNA, the CDR3 is TGCAGTGCTAGTCGCGTGCAGACAGGTTACAGCACAGATACGCAGTATTTT.

This clonotype was seen many times. This chain links TRBV3-1 with TRBJ1-1; D not resolved. CDR3 length equals 13 residues. The V end was cut by 4 bases, the J end by 6 bases, with 12 bases between. Germline loops: CDR1 LGHDT, CDR2 YNNKEL (reference sequence). The CDR3 DNA follows: TGTGCCAGCAGCCCCTCCAGAGTGGCTGAAGCTTTCTTT. Its translation: CASSPSRVAEAFF.

Many counts were recorded for this clonotype. The V call is TRBV14, the J call TRBJ2-1; 7 bases match TRBD2. V lost 2 bases and J lost 5; bases outside the gene matches: 6. This CDR3 has 15 residues. Germline CDR1 SGHDN, CDR2 FVKESK. This CDR3 is CASSQLRTRNNEQFF. CDR3 DNA sequence: TGTGCCAGCAGCCAACTAAGGACTAGGAACAATGAGCAGTTCTTC.

This clonotype was picked up many times. This chain joins TRBV10-2 and TRBJ2-3; 7 bases fit TRBD1. Germline CDR1 and CDR2: WSHSY and SAAADI. V lost 2 bases and J lost 5; bases outside the gene matches: 25. This CDR3 region has 21 residues. Here the CDR3 DNA reads TGCGCCAGCAGTGAGCTCACGACAGGGTCGTTATGGGGGATCGTTCAAGATACGCAGTATTTT. Amino acid sequence: CASSELTTGSLWGIVQDTQYF.

This clonotype was seen at least ten times. CDR3 in DNA: TGTGCCAGCAGCCTTCCGGGGACCACTGAAGCTTTCTTT. Amino acids: CASSLPGTTEAFF. The chain carries TRBV3-1 and TRBJ1-1, with a possible D match to TRBD1 (5 bases). CDR3 size: 13 residues. CDR1 is LGHDT, CDR2 YNNKEL, per germline (reference sequence). V was cut by 4 bases and J by 4 bases, with 10 bases left in between.

This clonotype was observed a handful of times. J is TRBJ1-1 and V is TRBV12-3 or TRBV12-4, with D unclear. V dropped 8 bases and J dropped 4 bases, with 5 bases sitting between them. CDR3 size: 10 residues. DNA for the CDR3: TGTGCCAGCGGGTTCACTGAAGCTTTCTTT. Protein: CASGFTEAFF.

V is TRBV4-3 and J is TRBJ1-5; no reliable D call. CDR1 is LGHNA and CDR2 is YSLEER in the germline V gene. V dropped 2 bases and J dropped 6 bases, with 8 bases sitting between them. There are 13 residues in the CDR3. In DNA, the CDR3 is TGCGCCAGCAGCCAAAGAGAGGGTCAGCCCCAGCATTTT. It translates to CASSQREGQPQHF.

The chain has TRBV10-3 and TRBJ2-7; TRBD2 matches 8 bases. V shed 3 bases and J 1 base; nucleotides not matched to a gene: 5. The CDR3 covers 15 residues. Per germline, CDR1 ENHRY and CDR2 SYGVKD. The CDR3 spells CAISDSGRSSYEQYF. The CDR3 DNA sequence: TGTGCCATCAGTGACAGCGGGAGAAGTTCCTACGAGCAGTACTTC.